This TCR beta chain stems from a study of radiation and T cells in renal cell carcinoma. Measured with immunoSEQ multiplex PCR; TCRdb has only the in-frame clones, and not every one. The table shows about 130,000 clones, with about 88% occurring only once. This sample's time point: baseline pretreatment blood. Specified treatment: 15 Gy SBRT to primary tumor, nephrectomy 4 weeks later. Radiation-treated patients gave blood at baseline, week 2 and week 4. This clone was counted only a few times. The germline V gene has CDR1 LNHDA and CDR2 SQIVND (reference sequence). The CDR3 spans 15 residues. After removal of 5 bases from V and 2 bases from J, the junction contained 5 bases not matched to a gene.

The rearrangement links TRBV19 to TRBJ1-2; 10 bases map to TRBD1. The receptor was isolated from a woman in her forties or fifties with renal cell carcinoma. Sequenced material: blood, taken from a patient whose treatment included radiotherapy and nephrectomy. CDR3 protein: CASSPQGQGNYGYTF. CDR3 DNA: TGTGCCAGTAGTCCCCAGGGACAGGGGAACTATGGCTACACCTTC.